Below, one TCR beta chain is given with its context. The sample originates from a study of cytomegalovirus exposure and HLA in healthy donors. PCR used 60 Vbeta primers and 13 Jbeta primers. Produced via immunoSEQ multiplex PCR; TCRdb's table is partial and in-frame only. This table holds under 200,000 clones, 65% to 85% found once. The source is a woman in her 40s in good health and CMV-seropositive. Sequencing input: PBMCs.

CDR3 amino acids: CASSTGTSGLRQYF. The DNA of the CDR3 is TGTGCCAGCAGCACAGGGACTAGCGGGCTCCGGCAGTACTTC. V and J are TRBV2 and TRBJ2-7; 12 bases match TRBD2. After removal of 6 bases from V and 9 bases from J, the junction contained 9 bases not matched to a gene. The CDR3 is made up of 14 amino acids. In germline, CDR1 is SNHLY, CDR2 FYNNEI.